These 13 T cell receptor beta chains were sequenced from one sample in a study of blood T cell repertoires in COVID-19. Clones were read by immunoSEQ multiplex PCR, and TCRdb kept only the in-frame ones, dropping some. The sample lists about 68,000 clones; 65% to 90% were seen once. The sequenced sample consisted of peripheral blood. The origin of the receptors is a woman in her sixties with acute or convalescent COVID-19.

J is TRBJ1-2 and V is TRBV12-5; a weak D match, TRBD1 (6 bases). V was pared by 4 bases and J by 6 bases, with 15 bases between. The CDR3 loop spans 14 amino acids. Germline V lookup: CDR1 LGHNT, CDR2 FRNRAP. The CDR3 spells CASGSGTPRDGYTF. The CDR3 DNA reads as TGTGCTAGTGGTTCCGGGACACCAAGGGATGGCTACACCTTC.

The chain recombines TRBV18 with TRBJ2-7, with TRBD1 matching 9 bases. The germline V gene encodes CDR1 KGHSH and CDR2 LQKENI. This CDR3 is built from 14 residues. The trim removed 2 bases at V and 3 bases at J, leaving 2 bases unmatched. For the CDR3, the DNA is TGTGCCAGCTCACCAGGGACAGGGAACTACGAGCAGTACTTC. The encoded protein is CASSPGTGNYEQYF.

The J gene is TRBJ1-5, the V gene TRBV27; D remains ambiguous. Trimming removed 5 bases from V and 6 bases from J, with 11 bases in between. The CDR3 is made up of 13 amino acids. CDR1 and CDR2 (germline): MNHEY, SMNVEV (reference sequence). CDR3 in amino acids: CASSPGMIQPQHF. CDR3 DNA: TGTGCCAGCAGTCCCGGGATGATTCAGCCCCAGCATTTT.

The rearrangement uses TRBV27 and TRBJ2-1, with D maybe TRBD2 (6 bases). Trimming left V 0 bases short and J 2 bases short, with 8 bases between. There are 15 residues in the CDR3. In germline, CDR1 is MNHEY, CDR2 SMNVEV (reference sequence). CDR3 loop: CASSLSASAYNEQFF. The CDR3 DNA reads TGTGCCAGCAGTTTATCGGCTAGCGCCTACAATGAGCAGTTCTTC.

V gene TRBV6-2 or TRBV6-3 combines with J gene TRBJ2-1, with 10 bases that match TRBD1. V trimming: 6 bases; J trimming: 6 bases; junction bases outside the gene matches: 8. Germline-derived CDR1 and CDR2 are MNHEY and SVGEGT. The CDR3 is 15 amino acids. CDR3 DNA: TGTGCCAGCAGCCTTCCGGGACAGGGGACCAATGAGCAGTTCTTC. Its protein is CASSLPGQGTNEQFF.

The chain employs TRBV10-2 and TRBJ1-1; D is possibly TRBD1 (5 bases). V was shortened by 4 bases and J by 4 bases, with 13 bases between the two germline ends. The germline V gene encodes CDR1 WSHSY and CDR2 SAAADI. The length of the CDR3 is 14 residues. The CDR3 loop is CASSVSGGTTEAFF. The CDR3 DNA is TGCGCCAGCAGTGTTTCCGGGGGGACCACTGAAGCTTTCTTT.

The rearrangement links TRBV3-1 (or the pseudogene TRBV3-2) to TRBJ2-3, with 12 bases fitting TRBD2. The CDR3 loop spans 23 amino acids. V shed 3 bases and J 3 bases; nucleotides not matched to a gene: 25. Germline CDR1 is LGHDT and CDR2 is YNNKEL (reference sequence). CDR3 bases: TGTGCCAGCAGCCAGCGGACTAGCGGGATGGAGGTATGGCCCCGTAGTCCGACAGATACGCAGTATTTT. Translated, it gives CASSQRTSGMEVWPRSPTDTQYF.

This chain connects TRBV29-1 to TRBJ2-1; 7 positions match TRBD1. CDR1 is SQVTM, CDR2 ANQGSEA, per germline. The CDR3 totals 15 residues. The J segment lost 4 bases and the V segment lost 7 bases, leaving 13 bases of the junction unmatched. The CDR3 sequence: CSATPDGTDYNEQFF. In nucleotides, the CDR3 is TGCAGCGCTACCCCCGACGGGACAGATTACAATGAGCAGTTCTTC.

This chain uses TRBV5-1 with TRBJ2-3; 14 nucleotides align to TRBD2. The CDR3 has 16 amino acids. V was clipped by 4 bases and J by 4 bases; unmatched bases: 5. Looked up from germline, CDR1 is SGHRS and CDR2 is YFSETQ. CDR3: CASSPGTSGGADTQYF. The CDR3 DNA reads TGCGCCAGCAGCCCGGGGACTAGCGGGGGAGCAGATACGCAGTATTTT.

This clone was detected a few times. The chain carries TRBV4-2 and TRBJ2-1; TRBD2 is a possible D gene (6 bases). This CDR3 is built from 15 residues. The ends were cut back, 3 bases at V and 6 bases at J, with 15 bases in the middle. Germline lookup yields CDR1 LGHNA and CDR2 YNFKEQ. CDR3 sequence reads: CASSHTAQGGNEQFF. CDR3 sequence (DNA): TGTGCCAGCAGCCACACCGCCCAGGGAGGCAATGAGCAGTTCTTC.

This chain connects TRBV18 to TRBJ2-1, with 13 bases matching TRBD2. V was pared by 2 bases and J by 4 bases, with 5 bases of the junction left unmatched. This CDR3 is built from 17 residues. Germline V gene sequence: CDR1 KGHSH, CDR2 LQKENI. The CDR3 protein is CASSPYRTSGRYNEQFF. The DNA of the CDR3 is TGTGCCAGCTCACCATACCGGACTAGCGGGAGATACAATGAGCAGTTCTTC.

This chain uses TRBV27 with TRBJ1-2, with D maybe TRBD1 (6 bases). The V end was cut by 6 bases, the J end by 5 bases, with 19 bases between. The CDR3 covers 15 residues. In germline, CDR1 is MNHEY, CDR2 SMNVEV (reference sequence). CDR3 bases: TGTGCCAGCAGGCGCACCCTCAGGCAGGGGTATGGCTACACCTTC. Translating gives CASRRTLRQGYGYTF.

The chain uses TRBV5-1 and TRBJ2-2; 7 bases line up with TRBD2. The germline V gene has CDR1 SGHRS and CDR2 YFSETQ. The CDR3 loop spans 17 amino acids. Trimming removed 4 bases from V and 5 bases from J; junction bases left unmatched: 14. CDR3 sequence reads: CASSPRAAGVVTGELFF. CDR3 DNA sequence: TGCGCCAGCAGCCCCCGGGCTGCGGGAGTGGTTACCGGGGAGCTGTTTTTT.